A single sample is the source of the 15 T cell receptor beta chains below, sequenced in a study of T-cell memory formation after mild COVID-19. One entry per CDR3 protein, called by TCRdb with MiXCR from the 5' RACE reads. Of over 150,000 distinct CDR3 sequences in the sample, less than 20% were seen once. The sample was PBMCs or a T cell subset sorted from them (not recorded which). The receptors were gathered from a man between 18 and 29 years old who had mild COVID-19 (a few samples of this study predate the infection). Cell type and time point are not known.

The V gene is TRBV5-1, the J gene TRBJ2-3, with 7 bases aligning to TRBD2. From germline, CDR1 is SGHRS and CDR2 YFSETQ. The V gene end was trimmed by 0 bases and the J gene end by 3 bases; junction bases not matched to a gene: 7. The CDR3 is made up of 16 amino acids. The CDR3 coding sequence is TGCGCCAGCAGCTTGGGAGCGGGGAGGCAGACAGATACGCAGTATTTT. Its translation is CASSLGAGRQTDTQYF.

The chain uses TRBV11-2 and TRBJ2-7, with 10 nucleotides matching TRBD2. CDR1 SGHAT and CDR2 FQNNGV come from the germline V gene. This CDR3 is 15 amino acids long. J was trimmed by 1 base and V by 8 bases; bases with no gene match: 8. CDR3 in amino acids: CASGVGTSVSYEQYV. Written as DNA, the CDR3 is TGTGCCAGCGGGGTGGGGACTAGCGTTTCCTACGAGCAGTACGTC.

The chain uses TRBV6-2 or TRBV6-3 and TRBJ2-3, with TRBD1 as a possible D gene (6 bases). The germline gives CDR1 MNHEY, CDR2 SVGEGT. The germline V and J ends were trimmed by 6 bases and 4 bases, with 14 bases remaining between them. This CDR3 is built from 14 residues. The CDR3 sequence is CASSSGTPPDTQYF. CDR3 nucleotide sequence: TGTGCCAGCAGCTCCGGGACACCCCCAGATACGCAGTATTTT.

The J gene is TRBJ2-5, the V gene TRBV11-2; perhaps TRBD2 as D (6 bases). Trimming stripped 4 bases from V and 2 bases from J, with 17 bases between. This CDR3 contains 16 residues. Germline V gives CDR1 SGHAT, CDR2 FQNNGV. The CDR3 reads CASSSLRRGKQETQYF. The CDR3 DNA reads as TGTGCCAGCAGCTCCTTGAGGAGGGGCAAACAAGAGACCCAGTACTTC.

The chain employs TRBV10-3 and TRBJ1-4; maybe TRBD1 (5 bases). V lost 0 bases to trimming and J lost 7 bases, with 12 bases between them. The CDR3 runs 15 residues. Per the germline V gene, CDR1 is ENHRY and CDR2 is SYGVKD. The CDR3 DNA reads as TGTGCCATCAGTGAGTCGACTGGCGGGGGTGAAAAACTGTTTTTT. It is translated as CAISESTGGGEKLFF.

The chain's CDR3 is CASRSRTGKAFF. CDR3 DNA: TGTGCCAGCAGGTCTCGGACAGGCAAAGCTTTCTTT. This chain connects TRBV12-3 or TRBV12-4 to TRBJ1-1, with 7 bases lining up with TRBD1. The CDR3 extends over 12 amino acids. Unmatched junction bases numbered 7, after V lost 6 bases and J lost 9 bases.

The chain is built from TRBV7-2 and TRBJ2-3; D gene ambiguous. CDR3 length: 14 amino acids. Between the trimmed V and J ends, which lost 0 bases and 4 bases, there was a span of 8 bases. Germline V gives CDR1 SGHTA, CDR2 FQGNSA. The CDR3 region is CASSLAYVPDTQYF. CDR3 nucleotides: TGTGCCAGCAGCTTAGCCTACGTCCCAGATACGCAGTATTTT. The full variable domain, in which reference TRBV7-2 and TRBJ2-3 provide the parts outside the CDR3, is GAGVSQSPSNKVTEKGKDVELRCDPISGHTALYWYRQSLGQGLEFLIYFQGNSAPDKSGLPSDRFSAERTGGSVSTLTIQRTQQEDSAVYLCASSLAYVPDTQYFGPGTRLTVL.

V gene TRBV4-3 combines with J gene TRBJ2-3; 10 bases are shared with TRBD2. J lost 0 bases, V lost 2 bases, and 5 bases had no gene match. Germline-derived CDR1 and CDR2 are LGHNA and YSLEER. CDR3 length: 17 amino acids. The CDR3 nucleotides are TGCGCCAGCAGCCAAAAGCGGGGGGGGCAAAGCACAGATACGCAGTATTTT. Translation gives CASSQKRGGQSTDTQYF.

This clonotype was counted a few times. V is TRBV7-2 and J is TRBJ1-6; 9 bases match TRBD1. V shed 5 bases, J shed 5 bases, and the junction held 7 bases outside the gene matches. The CDR3 is 16 residues long. The germline V gene has CDR1 SGHTA and CDR2 FQGNSA. The CDR3 coding sequence is TGTGCCAGCAGCCCTCCCGGGACAGGGAATAATTCACCCCTCCACTTT. As protein: CASSPPGTGNNSPLHF.

The rearrangement links TRBV12-3 or TRBV12-4 to TRBJ2-3, with 7 bases lining up with TRBD2. The CDR3 length is 14 residues. V shed 5 bases and J 5 bases; nucleotides not matched to a gene: 7. The DNA for the CDR3 is TGTGCCAGCAGTCCCCGGGACTATGGAGATACGCAGTATTTT. Its protein product is CASSPRDYGDTQYF.

This clonotype turned up a few times. The chain is built from TRBV6-2 or TRBV6-3 and TRBJ2-1; 7 bases fit TRBD1. Trimming at V came to 6 bases and at J to 7 bases, leaving 15 bases not matched to a gene. Germline CDR1 and CDR2: MNHEY and SVGEGT. This CDR3 is 16 amino acids long. The CDR3 DNA reads TGTGCCAGCAGGATACCCCTAAGGGGGCTTAATAATGAGCAGTTCTTC. It yields the protein CASRIPLRGLNNEQFF.

The chain joins TRBV5-1 to TRBJ1-4, with D possibly matching TRBD1 (5 bases). Germline V lookup: CDR1 SGHRS, CDR2 YFSETQ. The CDR3 has 14 amino acids. V was pared by 1 base and J by 8 bases, with 12 bases between. This CDR3 is CASSLQGGGEKLFF. The CDR3 bases are TGCGCCAGCAGCTTGCAGGGAGGAGGAGAAAAACTGTTTTTT.

This chain connects TRBV7-6 to TRBJ1-2; no clear D gene. This CDR3 is built from 13 residues. Trimming took off 5 bases at V and 3 bases at J, with 10 bases between the two ends. Per germline, CDR1 SGHVS and CDR2 FNYEAQ. CDR3 residues: CASSARLDYGYTF. The CDR3 region has the DNA TGTGCCAGCAGCGCCCGCTTGGACTATGGCTACACCTTC.

This chain connects TRBV29-1 to TRBJ1-1; 7 bases align to TRBD1. Germline V gene sequence: CDR1 SQVTM, CDR2 ANQGSEA. This CDR3 comprises 15 residues. V dropped 4 bases and J dropped 2; count of bases not matched to a gene: 10. For the CDR3, the DNA is TGCAGCGTTGTTGGGCTCGGGACAGCAAACACTGAAGCTTTCTTT. Protein sequence: CSVVGLGTANTEAFF.

CDR3 amino acids: CASSLDIGLEAFF. CDR3 nucleotides: TGTGCCAGCAGCTTAGATATAGGACTTGAAGCTTTCTTT. The chain employs TRBV7-2 and TRBJ1-1; D is ambiguous. V was shortened by 1 base and J by 7 bases, with 10 bases between the two germline ends. CDR3 length: 13 residues. Germline V CDR1 and CDR2: SGHTA, FQGNSA.